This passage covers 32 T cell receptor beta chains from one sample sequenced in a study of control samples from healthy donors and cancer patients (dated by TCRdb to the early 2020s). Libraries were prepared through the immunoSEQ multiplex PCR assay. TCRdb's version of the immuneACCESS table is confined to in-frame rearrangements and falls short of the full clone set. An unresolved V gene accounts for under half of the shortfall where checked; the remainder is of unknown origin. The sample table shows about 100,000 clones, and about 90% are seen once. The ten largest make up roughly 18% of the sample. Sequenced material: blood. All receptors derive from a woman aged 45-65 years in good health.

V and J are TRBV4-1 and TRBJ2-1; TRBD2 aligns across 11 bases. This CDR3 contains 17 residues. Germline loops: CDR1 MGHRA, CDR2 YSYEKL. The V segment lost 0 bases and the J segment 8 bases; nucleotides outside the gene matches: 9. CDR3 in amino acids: CASSQDFELAGVDEQFF. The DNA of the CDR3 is TGCGCCAGCAGCCAAGATTTCGAACTAGCGGGAGTAGATGAGCAGTTCTTC.

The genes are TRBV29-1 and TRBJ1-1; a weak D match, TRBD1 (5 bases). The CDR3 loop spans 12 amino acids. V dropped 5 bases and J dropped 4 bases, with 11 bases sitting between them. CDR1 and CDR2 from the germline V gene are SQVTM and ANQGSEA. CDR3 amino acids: CSVSWGTTEAFF. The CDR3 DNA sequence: TGCAGCGTTTCCTGGGGGACCACTGAAGCTTTCTTT. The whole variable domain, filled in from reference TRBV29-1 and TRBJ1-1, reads SAVISQKPSRDICQRGTSLTIQCQVDSQVTMMFWYRQQPGQSLTLIATANQGSEATYESGFVIDKFPISRPNLTFSTLTVSNMSPEDSSIYLCSVSWGTTEAFFGQGTRLTVV.

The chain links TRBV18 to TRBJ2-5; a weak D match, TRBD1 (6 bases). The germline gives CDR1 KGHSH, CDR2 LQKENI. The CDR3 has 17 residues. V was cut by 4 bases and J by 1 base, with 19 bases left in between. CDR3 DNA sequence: TGTGCCAGCTCACTGTCATTGCCAGGGGCCCTCCAAGAGACCCAGTACTTC. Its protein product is CASSLSLPGALQETQYF. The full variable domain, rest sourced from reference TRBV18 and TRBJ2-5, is NAGVMQNPRHLVRRRGQEARLRCSPMKGHSHVYWYRQLPEEGLKFMVYLQKENIIDESGMPKERFSAEFPKEGPSILRIQQVVRGDSAAYFCASSLSLPGALQETQYFGPGTRLLVL.

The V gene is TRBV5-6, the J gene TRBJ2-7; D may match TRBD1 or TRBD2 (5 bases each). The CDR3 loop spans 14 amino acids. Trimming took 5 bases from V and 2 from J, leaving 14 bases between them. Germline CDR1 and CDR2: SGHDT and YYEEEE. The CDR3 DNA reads TGTGCCAGCAGTCGGGACGGAACACCCTACGAGCAGTACTTC. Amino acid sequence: CASSRDGTPYEQYF. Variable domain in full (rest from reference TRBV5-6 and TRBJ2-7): DAGVTQSPTHLIKTRGQQVTLRCSPKSGHDTVSWYQQALGQGPQFIFQYYEEEERQRGNFPDRFSGHQFPNYSSELNVNALLLGDSALYLCASSRDGTPYEQYFGPGTRLTVT.

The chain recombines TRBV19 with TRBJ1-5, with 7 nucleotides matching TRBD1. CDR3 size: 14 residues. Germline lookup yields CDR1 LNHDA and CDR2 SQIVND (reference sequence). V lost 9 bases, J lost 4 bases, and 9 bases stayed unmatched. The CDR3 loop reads CASRADRANQPQHF. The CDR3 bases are TGTGCCAGCCGGGCCGACAGGGCGAATCAGCCCCAGCATTTT.

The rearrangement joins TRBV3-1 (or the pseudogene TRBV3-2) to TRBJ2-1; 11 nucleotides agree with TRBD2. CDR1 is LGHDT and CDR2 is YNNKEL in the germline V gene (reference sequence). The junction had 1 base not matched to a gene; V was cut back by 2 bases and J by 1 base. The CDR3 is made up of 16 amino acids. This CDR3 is CASSQWTSGSYNEQFF. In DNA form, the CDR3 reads TGTGCCAGCAGCCAATGGACTAGCGGGTCCTACAATGAGCAGTTCTTC.

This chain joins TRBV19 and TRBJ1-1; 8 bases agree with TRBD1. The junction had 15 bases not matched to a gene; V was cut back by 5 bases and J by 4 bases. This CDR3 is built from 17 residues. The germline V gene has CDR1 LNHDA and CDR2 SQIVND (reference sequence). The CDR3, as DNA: TGTGCCAGTAGTCGCGCATCTCAGGGGGCGCAGATCACTGAAGCTTTCTTT. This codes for CASSRASQGAQITEAFF. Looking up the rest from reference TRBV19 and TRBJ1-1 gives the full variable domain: DGGITQSPKYLFRKEGQNVTLSCEQNLNHDAMYWYRQDPGQGLRLIYYSQIVNDFQKGDIAEGYSVSREKKESFPLTVTSAQKNPTAFYLCASSRASQGAQITEAFFGQGTRLTVV.

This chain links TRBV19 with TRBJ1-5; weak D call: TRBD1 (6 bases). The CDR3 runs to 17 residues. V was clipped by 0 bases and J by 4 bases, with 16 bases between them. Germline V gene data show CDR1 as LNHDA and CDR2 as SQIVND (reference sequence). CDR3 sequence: CASSIEAPMGANQPQHF. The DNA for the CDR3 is TGTGCCAGTAGTATAGAGGCCCCCATGGGGGCGAATCAGCCCCAGCATTTT.

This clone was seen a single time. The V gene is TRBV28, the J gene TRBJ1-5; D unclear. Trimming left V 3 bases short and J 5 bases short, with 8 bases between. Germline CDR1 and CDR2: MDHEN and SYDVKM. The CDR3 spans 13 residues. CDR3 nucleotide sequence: TGTGCCAGCAGTTTTACAGACTATCAGCCCCAGCATTTT. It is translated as CASSFTDYQPQHF.

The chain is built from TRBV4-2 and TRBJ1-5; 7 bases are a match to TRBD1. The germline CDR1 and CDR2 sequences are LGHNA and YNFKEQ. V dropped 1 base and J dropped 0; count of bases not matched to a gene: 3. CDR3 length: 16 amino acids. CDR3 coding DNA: TGTGCCAGCAGCCAAGGACAGGGCGATAGCAATCAGCCCCAGCATTTT. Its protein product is CASSQGQGDSNQPQHF.

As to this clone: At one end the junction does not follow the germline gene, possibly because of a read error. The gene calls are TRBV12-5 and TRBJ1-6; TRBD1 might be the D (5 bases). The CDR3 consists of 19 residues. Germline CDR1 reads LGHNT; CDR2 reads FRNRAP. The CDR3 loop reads CASALGGKDGDSYNSPLHF. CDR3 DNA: TGTGCTAGTGCTTTGGGGGGAAAAGATGGGGACTCCTATAATTCACCCCTCCACTTT.

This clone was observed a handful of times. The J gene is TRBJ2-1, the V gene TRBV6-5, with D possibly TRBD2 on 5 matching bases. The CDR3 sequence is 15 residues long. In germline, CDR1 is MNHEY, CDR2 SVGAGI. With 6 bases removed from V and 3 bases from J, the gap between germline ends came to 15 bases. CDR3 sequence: CASSPFAEGYNEQFF. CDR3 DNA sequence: TGTGCCAGCAGCCCCTTTGCCGAGGGCTACAATGAGCAGTTCTTC.

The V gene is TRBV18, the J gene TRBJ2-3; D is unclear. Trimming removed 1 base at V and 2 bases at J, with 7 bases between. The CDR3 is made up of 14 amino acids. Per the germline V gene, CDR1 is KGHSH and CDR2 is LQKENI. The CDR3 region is CASSPREPTDTQYF. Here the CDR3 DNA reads TGTGCCAGCTCACCACGAGAACCCACAGATACGCAGTATTTT. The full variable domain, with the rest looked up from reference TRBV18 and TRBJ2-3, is NAGVMQNPRHLVRRRGQEARLRCSPMKGHSHVYWYRQLPEEGLKFMVYLQKENIIDESGMPKERFSAEFPKEGPSILRIQQVVRGDSAAYFCASSPREPTDTQYFGPGTRLTVL.

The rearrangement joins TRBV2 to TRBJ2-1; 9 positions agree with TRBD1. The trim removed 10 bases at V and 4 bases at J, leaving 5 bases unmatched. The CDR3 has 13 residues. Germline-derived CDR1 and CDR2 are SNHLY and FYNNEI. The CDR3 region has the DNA TGTGCCACCCGGGACAGGGAATACAATGAGCAGTTCTTC. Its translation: CATRDREYNEQFF.

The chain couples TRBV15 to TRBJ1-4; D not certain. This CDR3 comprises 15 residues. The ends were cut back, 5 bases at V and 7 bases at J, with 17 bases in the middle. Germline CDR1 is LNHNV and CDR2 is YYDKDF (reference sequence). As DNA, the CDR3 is TGTGCCACCAGCGAGGGTAGGTCTGGAGGTGAAAAACTGTTTTTT. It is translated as CATSEGRSGGEKLFF.

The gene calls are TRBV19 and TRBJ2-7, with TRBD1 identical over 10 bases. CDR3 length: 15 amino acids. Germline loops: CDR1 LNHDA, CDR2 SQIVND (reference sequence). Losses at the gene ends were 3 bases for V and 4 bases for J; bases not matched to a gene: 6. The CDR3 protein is CASSIGLGQGYEQYV. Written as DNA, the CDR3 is TGTGCCAGTAGTATCGGACTGGGACAGGGGTACGAGCAGTACGTC.

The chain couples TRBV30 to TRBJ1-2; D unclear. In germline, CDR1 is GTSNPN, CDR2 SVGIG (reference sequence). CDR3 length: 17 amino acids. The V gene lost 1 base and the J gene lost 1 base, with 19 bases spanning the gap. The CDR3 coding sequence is TGTGCCTGGAGTGACTTCGGCAGCTACACAGATAACTATGGCTACACCTTC. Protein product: CAWSDFGSYTDNYGYTF.

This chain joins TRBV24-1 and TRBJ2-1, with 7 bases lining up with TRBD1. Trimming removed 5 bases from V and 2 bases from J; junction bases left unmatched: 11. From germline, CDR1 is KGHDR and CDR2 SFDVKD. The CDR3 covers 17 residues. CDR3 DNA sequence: TGTGCCACCAGTGCTACTAAGACAGGGCCCCCCTACAATGAGCAGTTCTTC. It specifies CATSATKTGPPYNEQFF.

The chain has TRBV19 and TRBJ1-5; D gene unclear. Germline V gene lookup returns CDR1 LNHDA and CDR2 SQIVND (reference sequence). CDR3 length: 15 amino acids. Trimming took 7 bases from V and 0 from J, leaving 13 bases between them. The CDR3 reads CASTQDPYSNQPQHF. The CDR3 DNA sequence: TGTGCCAGTACCCAGGACCCTTATAGCAATCAGCCCCAGCATTTT.

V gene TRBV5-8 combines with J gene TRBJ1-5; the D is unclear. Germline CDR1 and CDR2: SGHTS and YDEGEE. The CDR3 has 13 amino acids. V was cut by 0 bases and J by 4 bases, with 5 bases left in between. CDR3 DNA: TGTGCCAGCAGCTTGGGGTTAAATCAGCCCCAGCATTTT. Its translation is CASSLGLNQPQHF.

CDR3 in amino acids: CASSIDSPHQPQHF. The CDR3, as DNA: TGTGCCAGTAGTATCGACAGCCCCCATCAGCCCCAGCATTTT. The chain carries TRBV19 and TRBJ1-5; D perhaps matches TRBD1 (5 bases). CDR1 and CDR2 (germline): LNHDA, SQIVND (reference sequence). The CDR3 loop spans 14 amino acids. The germline V and J ends were trimmed by 3 bases and 5 bases, with 11 bases remaining between them. The variable domain in full, completed from reference TRBV19 and TRBJ1-5, reads DGGITQSPKYLFRKEGQNVTLSCEQNLNHDAMYWYRQDPGQGLRLIYYSQIVNDFQKGDIAEGYSVSREKKESFPLTVTSAQKNPTAFYLCASSIDSPHQPQHFGDGTRLSIL.

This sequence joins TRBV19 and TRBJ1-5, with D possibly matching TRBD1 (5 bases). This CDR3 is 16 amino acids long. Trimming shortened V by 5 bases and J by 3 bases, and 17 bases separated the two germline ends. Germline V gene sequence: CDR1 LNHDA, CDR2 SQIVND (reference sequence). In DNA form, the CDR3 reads TGTGCCAGTAGTTTTGGGGCAGGGAGGACCAATCAGCCCCAGCATTTT. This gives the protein CASSFGAGRTNQPQHF.

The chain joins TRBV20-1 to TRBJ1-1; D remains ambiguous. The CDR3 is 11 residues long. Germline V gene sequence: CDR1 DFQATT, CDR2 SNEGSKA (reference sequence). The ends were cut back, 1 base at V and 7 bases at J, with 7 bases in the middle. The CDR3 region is CSARAAREAFF. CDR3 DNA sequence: TGCAGTGCTAGAGCCGCCCGTGAAGCTTTCTTT.

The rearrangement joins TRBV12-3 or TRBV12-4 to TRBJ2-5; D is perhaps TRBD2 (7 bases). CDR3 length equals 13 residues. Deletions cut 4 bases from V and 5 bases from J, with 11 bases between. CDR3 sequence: CASSSGGPETQYF. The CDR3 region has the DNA TGTGCCAGCAGTTCGGGGGGCCCTGAGACCCAGTACTTC.

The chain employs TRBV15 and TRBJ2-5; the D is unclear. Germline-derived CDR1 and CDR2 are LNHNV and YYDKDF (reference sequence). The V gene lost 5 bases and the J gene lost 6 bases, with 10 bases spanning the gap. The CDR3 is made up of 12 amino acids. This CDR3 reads CATSGEGQTQYF. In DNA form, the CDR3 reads TGTGCCACCAGCGGGGAAGGGCAGACCCAGTACTTC.

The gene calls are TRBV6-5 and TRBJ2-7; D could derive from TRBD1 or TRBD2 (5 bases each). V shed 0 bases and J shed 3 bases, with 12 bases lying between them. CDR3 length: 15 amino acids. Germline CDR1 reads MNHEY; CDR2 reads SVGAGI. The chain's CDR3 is CASSYSGEPGYEQYV. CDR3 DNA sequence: TGTGCCAGCAGTTACTCGGGGGAACCTGGCTACGAGCAGTACGTC.

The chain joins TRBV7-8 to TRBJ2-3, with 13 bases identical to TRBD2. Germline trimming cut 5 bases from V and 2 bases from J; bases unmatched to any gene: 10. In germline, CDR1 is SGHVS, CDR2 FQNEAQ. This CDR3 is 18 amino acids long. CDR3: CASSPHGTSGANTDTQYF. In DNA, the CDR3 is TGTGCCAGCAGCCCCCATGGGACTAGCGGGGCGAACACAGATACGCAGTATTTT.

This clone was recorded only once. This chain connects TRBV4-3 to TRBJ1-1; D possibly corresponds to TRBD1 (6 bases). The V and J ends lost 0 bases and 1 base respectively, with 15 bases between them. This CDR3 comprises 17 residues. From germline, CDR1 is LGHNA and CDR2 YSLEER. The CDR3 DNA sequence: TGCGCCAGCAGCCAAGATTGGGTTGTACAGGGGAACACTGAAGCTTTCTTT. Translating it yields CASSQDWVVQGNTEAFF.

The CDR3 nucleotides are TGTGCCACCAGCAGGGGACAGGCGGGCACAGATACGCAGTATTTT. Amino acid sequence: CATSRGQAGTDTQYF. The V and J genes are TRBV15 and TRBJ2-3; 8 bases map to TRBD1. Losses at the gene ends were 3 bases for V and 1 base for J; bases not matched to a gene: 3. CDR1 and CDR2 from the germline V gene are LNHNV and YYDKDF (reference sequence). The CDR3 loop spans 15 amino acids. The full variable domain, its missing parts supplied by reference TRBV15 and TRBJ2-3, is DAMVIQNPRYQVTQFGKPVTLSCSQTLNHNVMYWYQQKSSQAPKLLFHYYDKDFNNEADTPDNFQSRRPNTSFCFLDIRSPGLGDTAMYLCATSRGQAGTDTQYFGPGTRLTVL.

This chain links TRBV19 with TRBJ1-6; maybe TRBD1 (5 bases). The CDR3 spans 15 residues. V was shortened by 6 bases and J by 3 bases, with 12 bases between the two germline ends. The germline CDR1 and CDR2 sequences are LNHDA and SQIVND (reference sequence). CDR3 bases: TGTGCCAGTAGCCGACAGCCGGACTATAATTCACCCCTCCACTTT. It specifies CASSRQPDYNSPLHF.

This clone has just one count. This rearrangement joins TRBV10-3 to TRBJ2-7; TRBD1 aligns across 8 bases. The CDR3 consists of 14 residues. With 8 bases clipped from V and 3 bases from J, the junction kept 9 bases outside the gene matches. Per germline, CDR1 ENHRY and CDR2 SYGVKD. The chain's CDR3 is CAISPGQDHYEQYV. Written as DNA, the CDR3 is TGTGCCATCTCCCCGGGACAGGATCACTACGAGCAGTACGTC.

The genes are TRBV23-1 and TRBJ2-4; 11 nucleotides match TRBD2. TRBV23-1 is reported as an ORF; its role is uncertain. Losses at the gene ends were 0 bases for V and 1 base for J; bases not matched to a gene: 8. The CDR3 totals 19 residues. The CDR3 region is CASSQSSFPSGGAKNIQYF. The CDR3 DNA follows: TGCGCCAGCAGTCAATCTTCGTTCCCTAGCGGGGGGGCCAAAAACATTCAGTACTTC.